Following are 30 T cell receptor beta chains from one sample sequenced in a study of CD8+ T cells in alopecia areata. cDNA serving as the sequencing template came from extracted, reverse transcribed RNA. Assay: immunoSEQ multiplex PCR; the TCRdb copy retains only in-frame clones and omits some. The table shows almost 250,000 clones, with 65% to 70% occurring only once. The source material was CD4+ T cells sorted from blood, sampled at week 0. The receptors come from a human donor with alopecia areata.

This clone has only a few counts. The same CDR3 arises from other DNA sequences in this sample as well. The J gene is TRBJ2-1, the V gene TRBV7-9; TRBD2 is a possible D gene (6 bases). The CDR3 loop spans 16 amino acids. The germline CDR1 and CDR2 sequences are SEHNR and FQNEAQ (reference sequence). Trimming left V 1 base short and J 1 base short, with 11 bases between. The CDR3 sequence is CASSLGAGGSYNEQFF. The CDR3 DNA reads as TGTGCCAGCAGCTTAGGAGCGGGTGGATCCTACAATGAGCAGTTCTTC.

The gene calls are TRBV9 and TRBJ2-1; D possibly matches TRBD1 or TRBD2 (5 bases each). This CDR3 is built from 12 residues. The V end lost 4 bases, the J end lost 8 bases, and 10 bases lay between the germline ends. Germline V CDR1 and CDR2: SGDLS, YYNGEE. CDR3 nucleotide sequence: TGTGCCAGCAGCCCTTTGGGGGATGAGCAGTTCTTC. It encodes CASSPLGDEQFF. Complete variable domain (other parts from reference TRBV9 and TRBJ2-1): DSGVTQTPKHLITATGQRVTLRCSPRSGDLSVYWYQQSLDQGLQFLIQYYNGEERAKGNILERFSAQQFPDLHSELNLSSLELGDSALYFCASSPLGDEQFFGPGTRLTVL.

The CDR3 sequence is CAWSLKLDTQYF. DNA for the CDR3: TGTGCCTGGAGCCTAAAGTTGGATACGCAGTATTTT. This chain connects TRBV30 to TRBJ2-3; D gene unclear. Germline CDR1 and CDR2: GTSNPN and SVGIG (reference sequence). V lost 3 bases, J lost 6 bases, and 10 bases lay in between. The CDR3 loop spans 12 amino acids.

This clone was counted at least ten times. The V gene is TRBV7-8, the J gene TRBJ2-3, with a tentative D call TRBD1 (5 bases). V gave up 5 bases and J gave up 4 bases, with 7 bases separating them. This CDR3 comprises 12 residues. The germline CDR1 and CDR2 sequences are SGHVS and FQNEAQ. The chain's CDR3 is CASSTRADTQYF. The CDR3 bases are TGTGCCAGCAGCACCAGGGCAGATACGCAGTATTTT.

The CDR3 nucleotides are TGTGCCTGGAGTACCCAGGGGGTGACTGAAGCTTTCTTT. This codes for CAWSTQGVTEAFF. The chain couples TRBV30 to TRBJ1-1; the match to TRBD1 covers 7 bases. V shed 2 bases, J shed 5 bases, and the junction held 5 bases outside the gene matches. In germline, CDR1 is GTSNPN, CDR2 SVGIG (reference sequence). The CDR3 contains 13 residues.

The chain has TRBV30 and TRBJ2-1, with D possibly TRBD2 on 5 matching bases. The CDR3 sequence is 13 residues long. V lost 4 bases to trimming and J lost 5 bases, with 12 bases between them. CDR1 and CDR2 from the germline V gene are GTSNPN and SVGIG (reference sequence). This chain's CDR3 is CAWIKQRDNEQFF. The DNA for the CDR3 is TGTGCCTGGATCAAACAGAGGGACAATGAGCAGTTCTTC.

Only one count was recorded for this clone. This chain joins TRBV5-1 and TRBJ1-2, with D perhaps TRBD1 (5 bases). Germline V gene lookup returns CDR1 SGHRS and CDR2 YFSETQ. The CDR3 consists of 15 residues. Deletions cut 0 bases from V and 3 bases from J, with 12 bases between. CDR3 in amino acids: CASSLATGQDYGYTF. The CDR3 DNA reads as TGCGCCAGCAGCTTGGCAACGGGGCAGGACTATGGCTACACCTTC. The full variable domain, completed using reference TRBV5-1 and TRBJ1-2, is KAGVTQTPRYLIKTRGQQVTLSCSPISGHRSVSWYQQTPGQGLQFLFEYFSETQRNKGNFPGRFSGRQFSNSRSEMNVSTLELGDSALYLCASSLATGQDYGYTFGSGTRLTVV.

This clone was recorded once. In DNA, the CDR3 is TGTGCCAGCACGCTAGCGGGGGCCGGGGAGACCCAGTACTTC. Translating gives CASTLAGAGETQYF. This rearrangement joins TRBV7-2 to TRBJ2-5; 10 nucleotides align to TRBD2. V lost 7 bases to trimming and J lost 5 bases; unmatched junction nucleotides: 7. Germline CDR1 is SGHTA and CDR2 is FQGNSA. This CDR3 spans 14 amino acids.

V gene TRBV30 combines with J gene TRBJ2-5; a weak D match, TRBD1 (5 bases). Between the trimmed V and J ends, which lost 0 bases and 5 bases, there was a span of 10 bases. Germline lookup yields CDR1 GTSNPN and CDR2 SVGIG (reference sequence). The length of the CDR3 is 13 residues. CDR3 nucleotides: TGTGCCTGGAGTGTGGTAGGGGCTGAGACCCAGTACTTC. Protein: CAWSVVGAETQYF.

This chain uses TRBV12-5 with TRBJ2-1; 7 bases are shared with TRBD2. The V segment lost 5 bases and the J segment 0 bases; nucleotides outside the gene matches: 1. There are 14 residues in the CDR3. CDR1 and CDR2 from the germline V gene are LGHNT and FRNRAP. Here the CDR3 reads CASGRGSSYNEQFF. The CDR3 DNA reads TGTGCTAGTGGTCGCGGGAGCTCCTACAATGAGCAGTTCTTC.

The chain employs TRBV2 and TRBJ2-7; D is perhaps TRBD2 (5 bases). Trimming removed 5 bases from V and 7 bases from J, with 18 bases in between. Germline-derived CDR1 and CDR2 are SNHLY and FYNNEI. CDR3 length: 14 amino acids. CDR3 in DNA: TGTGCCAGCAGTATCGCGGGTGGTACTTTAGAGCAGTACTTC. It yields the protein CASSIAGGTLEQYF.

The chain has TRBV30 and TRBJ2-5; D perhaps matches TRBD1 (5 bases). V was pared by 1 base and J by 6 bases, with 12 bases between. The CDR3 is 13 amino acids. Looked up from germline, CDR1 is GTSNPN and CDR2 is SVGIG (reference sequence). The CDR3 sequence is CAWSEQVEQTQYF. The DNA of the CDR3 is TGTGCCTGGAGTGAACAGGTTGAACAGACCCAGTACTTC. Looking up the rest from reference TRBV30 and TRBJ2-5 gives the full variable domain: SQTIHQWPATLVQPVGSPLSLECTVEGTSNPNLYWYRQAAGRGLQLLFYSVGIGQISSEVPQNLSASRPQDRQFILSSKKLLLSDSGFYLCAWSEQVEQTQYFGPGTRLLVL.

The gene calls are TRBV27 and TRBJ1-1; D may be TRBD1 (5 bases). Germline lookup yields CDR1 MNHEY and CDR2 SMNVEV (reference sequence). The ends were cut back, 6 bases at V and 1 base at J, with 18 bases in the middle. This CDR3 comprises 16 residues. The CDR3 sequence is CASSALSRGANTEAFF. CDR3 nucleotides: TGTGCCAGCAGCGCACTTTCGAGAGGGGCGAACACTGAAGCTTTCTTT.

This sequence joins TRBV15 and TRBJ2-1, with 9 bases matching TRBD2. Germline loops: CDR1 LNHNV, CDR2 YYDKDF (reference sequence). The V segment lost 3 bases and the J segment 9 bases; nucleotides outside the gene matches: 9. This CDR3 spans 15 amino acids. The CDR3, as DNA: TGTGCCACCAGCAGCCCCAAGGCGGGGGGGACTGAGCAGTTCTTC. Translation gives CATSSPKAGGTEQFF.

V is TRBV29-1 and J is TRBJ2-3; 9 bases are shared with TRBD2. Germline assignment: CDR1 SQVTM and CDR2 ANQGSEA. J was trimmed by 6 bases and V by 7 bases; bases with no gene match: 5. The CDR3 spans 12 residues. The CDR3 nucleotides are TGCAGCGGGCGGGGGGGCCCCGATACGCAGTATTTT. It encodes CSGRGGPDTQYF.

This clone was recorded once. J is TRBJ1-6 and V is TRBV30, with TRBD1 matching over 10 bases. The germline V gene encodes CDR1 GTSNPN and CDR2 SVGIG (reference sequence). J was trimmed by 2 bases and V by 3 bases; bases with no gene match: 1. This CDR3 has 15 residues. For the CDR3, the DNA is TGTGCCTGGAGAGGGACAGGGGCCTATAATTCACCCCTCCACTTT. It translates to CAWRGTGAYNSPLHF.

The CDR3 reads CASSPLRGRRYYEQYF. The CDR3, as DNA: TGTGCCAGCAGCCCCCTTCGGGGCCGGAGATACTACGAGCAGTACTTC. V usage is TRBV11-2 and J usage is TRBJ2-7, with D perhaps assigned TRBD1 or TRBD2 (5 bases each). Germline lookup yields CDR1 SGHAT and CDR2 FQNNGV. The CDR3 sequence is 16 residues long. Trimming removed 5 bases from V and 3 bases from J, with 20 bases in between. The full variable domain, rest sourced from reference TRBV11-2 and TRBJ2-7, is EAGVAQSPRYKIIEKRQSVAFWCNPISGHATLYWYQQILGQGPKLLIQFQNNGVVDDSQLPKDRFSAERLKGVDSTLKIQPAKLEDSAVYLCASSPLRGRRYYEQYFGPGTRLTVT.

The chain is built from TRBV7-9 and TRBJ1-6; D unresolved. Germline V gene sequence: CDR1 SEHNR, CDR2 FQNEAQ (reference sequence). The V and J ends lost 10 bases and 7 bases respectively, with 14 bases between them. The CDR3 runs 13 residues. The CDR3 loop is CATSGTPNSPLHF. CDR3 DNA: TGTGCCACCTCGGGAACGCCGAATTCACCCCTCCACTTT.

The CDR3: CAPVIQPNTEAFF. The CDR3 DNA sequence: TGTGCCCCGGTGATTCAGCCGAACACTGAAGCTTTCTTT. The rearrangement links TRBV30 to TRBJ1-1; D unresolved. Trimming stripped 8 bases from V and 1 base from J, with 14 bases between. CDR3 size: 13 residues. CDR1 GTSNPN and CDR2 SVGIG come from the germline V gene (reference sequence).

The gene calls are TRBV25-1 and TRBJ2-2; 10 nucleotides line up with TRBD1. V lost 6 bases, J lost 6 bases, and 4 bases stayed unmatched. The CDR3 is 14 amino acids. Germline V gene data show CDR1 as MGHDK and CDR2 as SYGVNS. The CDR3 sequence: CASRGQGISGELFF. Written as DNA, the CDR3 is TGTGCCAGCAGGGGACAGGGGATATCCGGGGAGCTGTTTTTT.

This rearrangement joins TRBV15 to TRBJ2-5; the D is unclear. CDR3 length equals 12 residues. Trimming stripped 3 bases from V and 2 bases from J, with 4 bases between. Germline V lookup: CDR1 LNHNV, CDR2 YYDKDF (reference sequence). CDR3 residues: CATSSEQETQYF. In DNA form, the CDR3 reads TGTGCCACCAGCAGTGAGCAAGAGACCCAGTACTTC. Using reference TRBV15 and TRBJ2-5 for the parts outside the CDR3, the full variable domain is DAMVIQNPRYQVTQFGKPVTLSCSQTLNHNVMYWYQQKSSQAPKLLFHYYDKDFNNEADTPDNFQSRRPNTSFCFLDIRSPGLGDTAMYLCATSSEQETQYFGPGTRLLVL.

CDR3 nucleotide sequence: TGTGCCAGCAGTTACCGGACAGGGACTAATGAAAAACTGTTTTTT. Translation gives CASSYRTGTNEKLFF. The rearrangement links TRBV6-5 to TRBJ1-4; 8 bases are shared with TRBD1. Germline values: CDR1 MNHEY, CDR2 SVGAGI. This CDR3 region has 15 residues. Unmatched junction bases numbered 1, after V lost 2 bases and J lost 2 bases.

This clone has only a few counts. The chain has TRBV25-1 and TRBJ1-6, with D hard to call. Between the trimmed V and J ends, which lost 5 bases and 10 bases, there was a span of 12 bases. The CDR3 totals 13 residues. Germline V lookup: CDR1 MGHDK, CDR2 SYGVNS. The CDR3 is CASSREGYSPLHF. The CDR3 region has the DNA TGTGCCAGCAGTCGGGAGGGTTACTCACCCCTCCACTTT.

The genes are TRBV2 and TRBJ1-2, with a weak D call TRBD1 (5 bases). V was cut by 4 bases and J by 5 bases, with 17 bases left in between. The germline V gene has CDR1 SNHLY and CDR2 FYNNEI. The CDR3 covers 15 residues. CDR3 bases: TGTGCCAGCAGTGCTCGCCGAGACAGTCTTTATGGCTACACCTTC. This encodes CASSARRDSLYGYTF.

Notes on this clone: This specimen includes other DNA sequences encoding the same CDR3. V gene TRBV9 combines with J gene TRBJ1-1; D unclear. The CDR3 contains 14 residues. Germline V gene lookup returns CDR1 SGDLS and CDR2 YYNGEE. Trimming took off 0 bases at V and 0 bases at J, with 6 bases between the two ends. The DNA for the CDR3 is TGTGCCAGCAGCGTAGGGGCGGTGAACACTGAAGCTTTCTTT. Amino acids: CASSVGAVNTEAFF.

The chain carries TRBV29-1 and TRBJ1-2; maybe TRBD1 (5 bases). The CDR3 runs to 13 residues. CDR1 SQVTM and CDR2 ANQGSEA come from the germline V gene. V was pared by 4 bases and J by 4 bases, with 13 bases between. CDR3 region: CSVGVGRGYGYTF. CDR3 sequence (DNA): TGCAGCGTTGGAGTGGGGCGCGGCTATGGCTACACCTTC.

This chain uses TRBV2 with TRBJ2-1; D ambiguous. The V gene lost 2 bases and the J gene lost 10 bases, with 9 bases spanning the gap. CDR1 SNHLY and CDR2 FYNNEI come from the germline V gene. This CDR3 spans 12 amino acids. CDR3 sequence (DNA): TGTGCCAGCAGTGAAAGGGTGAGGGAGCAGTTCTTC. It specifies CASSERVREQFF.

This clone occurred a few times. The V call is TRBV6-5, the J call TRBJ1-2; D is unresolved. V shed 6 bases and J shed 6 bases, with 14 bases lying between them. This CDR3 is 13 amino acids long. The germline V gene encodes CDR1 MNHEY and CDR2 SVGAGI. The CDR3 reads CASRPLEPHGYTF. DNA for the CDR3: TGTGCCAGCAGGCCCTTGGAGCCGCATGGCTACACCTTC.

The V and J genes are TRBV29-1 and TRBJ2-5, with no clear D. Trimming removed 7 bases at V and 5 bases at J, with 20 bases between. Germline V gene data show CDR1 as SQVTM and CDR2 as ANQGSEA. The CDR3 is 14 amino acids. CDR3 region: CSASSRARQETQYF. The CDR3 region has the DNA TGCAGCGCATCCTCAAGGGCCCGTCAGGAGACCCAGTACTTC.

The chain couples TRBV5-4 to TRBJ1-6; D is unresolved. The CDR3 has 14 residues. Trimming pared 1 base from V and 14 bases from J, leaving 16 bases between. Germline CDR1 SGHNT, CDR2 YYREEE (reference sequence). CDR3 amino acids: CASSLSPADGSLHF. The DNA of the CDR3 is TGTGCCAGCAGCTTGTCGCCAGCAGATGGATCCCTCCACTTT.